The TCR beta chain described here comes from a study of T cells in localized non-small cell lung cancer. Germline loops: CDR1 SGHDN, CDR2 FVKESK. The V end lost 1 base, the J end lost 2 bases, and 12 bases lay between the germline ends. The CDR3 runs to 15 residues. Sequencing was performed with immunoSEQ multiplex PCR; in TCRdb, only in-frame clones are kept and a portion is missing. Among about 52,000 clones listed, approximately 90% were seen once. This TCR came from a male donor at least 60 years old with stage III squamous cell lung carcinoma. The starting material was peripheral blood, obtained before any cancer treatment. V usage is TRBV14 and J usage is TRBJ2-7; the D is unclear. The CDR3: CASSQVTYPPYEQYF. DNA for the CDR3: TGTGCCAGCAGCCAAGTAACCTACCCCCCCTACGAGCAGTACTTC.